This is a list of T cell receptor beta chains from one sample in a study of cytomegalovirus exposure and HLA in healthy donors. TCRdb's copy holds only in-frame clones and misses some; the assay was immunoSEQ multiplex PCR. This repertoire includes around 46,000 clones. Sequenced sample: PBMCs. The receptors stem from a woman in her thirties or forties in good health and CMV-seronegative. The CDR3 runs from the conserved cysteine through the conserved F or W. Each record gives: CDR3 DNA, CDR3 protein, V gene, J gene, D gene. D genes are given only for firm matches.

TGTGCCAGCAGCCCGCGACTAGCGGGAGGTCCAAGCTCCTACGAGCAGTACTTC	CASSPRLAGGPSSYEQYF	TRBV7-6	TRBJ2-7	TRBD2
TGTGCCAGCAGCTTATTCGGGGCAGGGGCGCTCGGAGCTTTCTTT	CASSLFGAGALGAFF	TRBV13	TRBJ1-1	NA
TGTGCCAGCAGCTCGCGGCTCGGCACAGGGCACTACGAGCAGTACTTC	CASSSRLGTGHYEQYF	TRBV7-6	TRBJ2-7	NA
TGTGCCAGCAGCCCCAAGGGACAGGCTTTCTACGAGCAGTACTTC	CASSPKGQAFYEQYF	TRBV6-5	TRBJ2-7	TRBD1
TGTGCCAGCAGCTTGGGACGGGGGAATCAGCCCCAGCATTTT	CASSLGRGNQPQHF	TRBV5-6	TRBJ1-5	NA
TGTGCCAGCAGCCGGGGAGCTAACTATGGCTACACCTTC	CASSRGANYGYTF	TRBV2	TRBJ1-2	NA
TGTGCCACCTCCAGGACTAGCGGCGCCTACGAGCAGTACTTC	CATSRTSGAYEQYF	TRBV7-6	TRBJ2-7	TRBD2
TGTGCCAGTAGCATCTCCTACGCAGGGGTCGAGCAGTACTTC	CASSISYAGVEQYF	TRBV19	TRBJ2-7	NA
TGCGCCAGCAAGGGACAGGGGGCTTCGGGGGCCAACGTCCTGACTTTC	CASKGQGASGANVLTF	TRBV5-1	TRBJ2-6	TRBD1
TGCGCCAGCAGCTTGGACAGGAACACCGGGGAGCTGTTTTTT	CASSLDRNTGELFF	TRBV5-1	TRBJ2-2	NA
TGTGCCAGCAGCTTAATGAGAGTCGGTGAAGCTTTCTTT	CASSLMRVGEAFF	TRBV7-9	TRBJ1-1	NA
TGTGCCAGCAGCTTAGTATCAGGGGGGCTCTACAATGAGCAGTTCTTC	CASSLVSGGLYNEQFF	TRBV11-2	TRBJ2-1	NA
TGCGCCAGCAGCCAAGAAACCAGCGGGAGGTCGTACGAGCAGTACTTC	CASSQETSGRSYEQYF	TRBV4-1	TRBJ2-7	TRBD2
TGTGCCAGCAGTTCCGGGACAGGAGTCAATGAGCAGTTCTTC	CASSSGTGVNEQFF	TRBV28	TRBJ2-1	TRBD1
TGTGCCAGCAGCCCATACAGGGGGCTTATCCTCTTC	CASSPYRGLILF	TRBV9	TRBJ1-2	TRBD1
TGCGCCAGCAGCCATTCGGGCGGGGCTAACACCGGGGAGCTGTTTTTT	CASSHSGGANTGELFF	TRBV4-3	TRBJ2-2	NA
TGTGCCAGCAGCTTAGGAGGGTCTGGCAATCAGCCCCAGCATTTT	CASSLGGSGNQPQHF	TRBV7-8	TRBJ1-5	NA
TGTGCCAGCAGTTTCCTAGCGGGGGGTAGCTCCTACAATGAGCAGTTCTTC	CASSFLAGGSSYNEQFF	TRBV27	TRBJ2-1	TRBD2
TGTGCCAGCAGTGAGGACAGCTCCGCCGAGCAGTACTTC	CASSEDSSAEQYF	TRBV6-1	TRBJ2-7	NA
TGTGCCAGCAGCTTAGGACTAGCGGGAATAGGGAATGAGCAGTTCTTC	CASSLGLAGIGNEQFF	TRBV7-8	TRBJ2-1	TRBD2
TGCAGCGCCAACAGGGGAAATGAGCAGTTCTTC	CSANRGNEQFF	TRBV29-1	TRBJ2-1	TRBD1
TGTGCCAGCTCACCATCTCGTCTAGCGGGCTACGAGCAGTACTTC	CASSPSRLAGYEQYF	TRBV18	TRBJ2-7	TRBD2
TGTGCCAGCAGCCCCCCCGGACAGGTCGGACCCTACGAGCAGTACTTC	CASSPPGQVGPYEQYF	TRBV5-4	TRBJ2-7	TRBD1
TGTGCCAGCAGCACTAGCGGAGCAGGGTTAGGGGAGCAGTTCTTC	CASSTSGAGLGEQFF	TRBV11-2	TRBJ2-1	TRBD2
TGTGCCAGCAGCCGAGGGACTAGCGGCAACAATGAGCAGTTCTTC	CASSRGTSGNNEQFF	TRBV6-5	TRBJ2-1	TRBD2
TGCGCCAGCACCGGGGGGGAACCCTACGAGCAGTACTTC	CASTGGEPYEQYF	TRBV10-2	TRBJ2-7	TRBD2
TGTGCCAGCAGCCAAGATCCAGTTAGCAGCTACAATGAGCAGTTCTTC	CASSQDPVSSYNEQFF	TRBV4-2	TRBJ2-1	NA
TGTGCCAGCAGCGTAGGACTAGCGGGAGGGCCGGGGACCGGGGAGCTGTTTTTT	CASSVGLAGGPGTGELFF	TRBV9	TRBJ2-2	TRBD2
TGTGCCAGCTCAGAAGGACGGGAATATGGCTACACCTTC	CASSEGREYGYTF	TRBV18	TRBJ1-2	NA
TGTGCCAGCAGCTTGAACGGGGAGGTGGCAGATACGCAGTATTTT	CASSLNGEVADTQYF	TRBV7-2	TRBJ2-3	NA
TGCGCCAGCAGCCAGGGACTATGGAGCTCTGGAAACACCATATATTTT	CASSQGLWSSGNTIYF	TRBV4-1	TRBJ1-3	NA
TGCGCCAGCAGCTTGGATACAAGTACCTACAATGAGCAGTTCTTC	CASSLDTSTYNEQFF	TRBV5-1	TRBJ2-1	NA
TGTGCCAGCAGTGAATATGCGGGGGTCGGCAGCGAATACATTCAGTACTTC	CASSEYAGVGSEYIQYF	TRBV25-1	TRBJ2-4	TRBD2
TGTGCCAGCAGCTTTCAAGCAAGCTCTGGAAACACCATATATTTT	CASSFQASSGNTIYF	TRBV7-2	TRBJ1-3	NA
TGCGCCAGCAGCGACCCGGCCCAGGGACAAGAGACCCAGTACTTC	CASSDPAQGQETQYF	TRBV5-1	TRBJ2-5	NA
TGTGCCAGCAGCCCGCACATTCAGGGGTTTTCGCGGTTGGGCGATGAGCAGTTCTTC	CASSPHIQGFSRLGDEQFF	TRBV13	TRBJ2-1	NA
TGCAGTGGGGGGGACAATGAGCAGTTCTTC	CSGGDNEQFF	TRBV29-1	TRBJ2-1	TRBD2
TGTGCCATCAGTGAAAGACAGGCCCTGGGGGCCCAAGAGACCCAGTACTTC	CAISERQALGAQETQYF	TRBV10-3	TRBJ2-5	NA
TGTGCCAGCAGCTCCCGGGACACTTCCTCTGGAAACACCATATATTTT	CASSSRDTSSGNTIYF	TRBV11-2	TRBJ1-3	NA
TGTGCCAGCAGAGGACTGTCTGAGAATCAGCCCCAGCATTTT	CASRGLSENQPQHF	TRBV28	TRBJ1-5	NA
TGTGCCACCAGTCTAGGGGCGGGAGGGACCTACGAGCAGTACTTC	CATSLGAGGTYEQYF	TRBV15	TRBJ2-7	TRBD2
TGTGCCAGCAGCTTAGCGGGGGGTAGCACAGATACGCAGTATTTT	CASSLAGGSTDTQYF	TRBV7-2	TRBJ2-3	NA
TGCGCCAGCAGCTTGTGGGGGTATTCGGCTAGCGGGACCTACGAGCAGTACTTC	CASSLWGYSASGTYEQYF	TRBV5-1	TRBJ2-7	TRBD2
TGTGCCAGCAGCCAAGAGACTTCCTTCTACGAGCAGTACTTC	CASSQETSFYEQYF	TRBV4-2	TRBJ2-7	NA
TGTGCCAGCAGCCCACCCCGGACAAGGGGCACTGAAGCTTTCTTT	CASSPPRTRGTEAFF	TRBV27	TRBJ1-1	NA